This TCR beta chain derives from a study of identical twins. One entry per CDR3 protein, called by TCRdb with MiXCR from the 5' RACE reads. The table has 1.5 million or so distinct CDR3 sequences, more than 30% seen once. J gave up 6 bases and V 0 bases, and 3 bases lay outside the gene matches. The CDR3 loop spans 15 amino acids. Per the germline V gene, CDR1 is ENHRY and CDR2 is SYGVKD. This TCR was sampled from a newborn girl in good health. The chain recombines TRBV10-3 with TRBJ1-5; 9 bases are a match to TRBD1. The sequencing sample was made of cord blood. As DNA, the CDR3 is TGTGCCATCAGTGAGTCGACAGGGGGGAGTCAGCCCCAGCATTTT. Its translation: CAISESTGGSQPQHF.